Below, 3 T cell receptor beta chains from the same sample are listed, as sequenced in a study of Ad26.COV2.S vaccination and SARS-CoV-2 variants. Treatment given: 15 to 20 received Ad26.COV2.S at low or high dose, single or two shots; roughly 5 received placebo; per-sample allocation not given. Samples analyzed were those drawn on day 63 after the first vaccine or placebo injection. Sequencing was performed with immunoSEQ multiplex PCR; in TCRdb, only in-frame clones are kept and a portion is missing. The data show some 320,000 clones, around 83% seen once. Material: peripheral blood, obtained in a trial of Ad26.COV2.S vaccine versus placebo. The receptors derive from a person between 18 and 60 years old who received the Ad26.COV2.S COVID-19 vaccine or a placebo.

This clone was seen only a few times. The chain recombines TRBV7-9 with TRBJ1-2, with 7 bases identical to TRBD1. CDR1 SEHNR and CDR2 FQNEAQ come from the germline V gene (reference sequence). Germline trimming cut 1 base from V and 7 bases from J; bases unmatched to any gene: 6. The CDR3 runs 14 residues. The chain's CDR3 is CASSLDNRGAGYTF. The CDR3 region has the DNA TGTGCCAGCAGCTTAGACAACAGGGGAGCTGGCTACACCTTC. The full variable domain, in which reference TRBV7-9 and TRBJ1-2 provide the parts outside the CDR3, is DTGVSQNPRHKITKRGQNVTFRCDPISEHNRLYWYRQTLGQGPEFLTYFQNEAQLEKSRLLSDRFSAERPKGSFSTLEIQRTEQGDSAMYLCASSLDNRGAGYTFGSGTRLTVV.

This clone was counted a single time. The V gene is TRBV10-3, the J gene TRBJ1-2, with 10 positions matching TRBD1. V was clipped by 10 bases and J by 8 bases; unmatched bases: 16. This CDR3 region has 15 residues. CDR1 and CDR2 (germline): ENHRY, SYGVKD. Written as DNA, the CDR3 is TGTGCCACCGCCGGGACAGGGGCAAACTATGGGGGCTACACCTTC. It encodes CATAGTGANYGGYTF.

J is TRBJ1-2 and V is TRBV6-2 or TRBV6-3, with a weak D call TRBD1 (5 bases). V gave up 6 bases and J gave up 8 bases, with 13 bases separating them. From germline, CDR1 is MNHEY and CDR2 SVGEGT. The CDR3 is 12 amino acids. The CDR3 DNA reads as TGTGCCAGCAGCCTGGGGCAGCGGGGCTACACCTTC. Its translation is CASSLGQRGYTF.